The table lists the clone carrying this T cell receptor beta chain with many counts. The antigen remains unidentified. What was amplified from RNA transcripts were TCR beta CDR3 regions. The primer set for the first-round RT-PCR of the TCR CDR3 was HTBI. TCRdb itself ran the multiplex PCR reads through MiXCR, one entry per CDR3 protein. Seen here are hundreds of thousands of distinct CDR3 sequences, around 22% observed once, and the top ten hold about 11%. The CDR3 is 14 amino acids. Germline CDR1 SNHLY, CDR2 FYNNEI. V shed 6 bases and J shed 9 bases, with 20 bases lying between them. These data are taken from a study of T cells in Graves' hyperthyroidism and ophthalmopathy. Study results and caveats: Blood held most thyroid clonotypes expanded above 0.001 frequency.

Sequencing was performed on blood. The receptor comes from a woman aged 25 to 39 with Graves' ophthalmopathy. This rearrangement joins TRBV2 to TRBJ1-2; D may be TRBD1 (6 bases). The CDR3 DNA reads TGTGCCAGCAGGGGTACACAGGGTAAGTTGCGCTACACCTTC. Translating it yields CASRGTQGKLRYTF.